A single sample is the source of the 5 T cell receptor beta chains below, sequenced in a study of blood T cell repertoires in COVID-19. TCRdb keeps only in-frame clones here, not all; method: immunoSEQ multiplex PCR. The sample lists some 57,000 clones, 90% seen once, with roughly an eighth in the top ten. The sequencing input was peripheral blood. These receptors originate from a man in his 60s with active COVID-19.

The gene calls are TRBV9 and TRBJ2-7; D might be TRBD2 (6 bases). CDR1 and CDR2 (germline): SGDLS, YYNGEE. The ends were cut back, 0 bases at V and 6 bases at J, with 16 bases in the middle. This CDR3 spans 15 amino acids. CDR3 in DNA: TGTGCCAGCAGCGTAGGGGGGGAGCAAGCCGGCGAGCAGTACTTC. This encodes CASSVGGEQAGEQYF.

The chain is built from TRBV19 and TRBJ1-5, with D perhaps TRBD1 (6 bases). Germline-derived CDR1 and CDR2 are LNHDA and SQIVND (reference sequence). V was cut by 6 bases and J by 2 bases, with 14 bases left in between. CDR3 length equals 15 residues. CDR3 bases: TGTGCCAGTAGCCCCAGGGGAGACCGCAATCAGCCCCAGCATTTT. It specifies CASSPRGDRNQPQHF. Supplemented by reference TRBV19 and TRBJ1-5, the full variable domain reads DGGITQSPKYLFRKEGQNVTLSCEQNLNHDAMYWYRQDPGQGLRLIYYSQIVNDFQKGDIAEGYSVSREKKESFPLTVTSAQKNPTAFYLCASSPRGDRNQPQHFGDGTRLSIL.

CDR3 residues: CASSLAGRYEQYF. The CDR3 bases are TGTGCCAGCAGCTTGGCAGGTCGCTACGAGCAGTACTTC. This sequence joins TRBV5-4 and TRBJ2-7; no clear D. Germline-derived CDR1 and CDR2 are SGHNT and YYREEE (reference sequence). The V gene lost 0 bases and the J gene lost 3 bases, with 7 bases spanning the gap. The CDR3 totals 13 residues.

J is TRBJ1-5 and V is TRBV5-8, with D possibly being TRBD1 (6 bases). The germline CDR1 and CDR2 sequences are SGHTS and YDEGEE. The CDR3 consists of 17 residues. V shed 0 bases and J shed 6 bases, with 19 bases lying between them. The chain's CDR3 is CASSLAVGGQRIQPQHF. DNA for the CDR3: TGTGCCAGCAGCTTGGCCGTGGGGGGGCAGAGGATTCAGCCCCAGCATTTT.

The rearrangement joins TRBV7-8 to TRBJ2-5; 7 bases map to TRBD2. Germline V gene data show CDR1 as SGHVS and CDR2 as FQNEAQ. The CDR3 runs 15 residues. The ends lost 1 base at V and 2 bases at J; junction bases unmatched: 4. CDR3: CASSLGVGLQETQYF. For the CDR3, the DNA is TGTGCCAGCAGCTTAGGAGTGGGACTACAAGAGACCCAGTACTTC.